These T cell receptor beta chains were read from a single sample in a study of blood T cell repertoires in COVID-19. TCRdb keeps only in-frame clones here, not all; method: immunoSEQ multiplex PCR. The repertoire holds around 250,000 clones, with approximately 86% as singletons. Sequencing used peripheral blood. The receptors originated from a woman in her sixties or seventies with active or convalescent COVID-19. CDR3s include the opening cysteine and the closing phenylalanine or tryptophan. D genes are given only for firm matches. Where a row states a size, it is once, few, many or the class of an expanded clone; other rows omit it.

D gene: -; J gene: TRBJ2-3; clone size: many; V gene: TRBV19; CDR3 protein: CASSIDLSGGQGDTQYF; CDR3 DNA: TGTGCCAGTAGTATAGATCTATCCGGGGGGCAGGGAGATACGCAGTATTTT
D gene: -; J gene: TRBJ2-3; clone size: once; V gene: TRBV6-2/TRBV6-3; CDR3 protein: CASSYSSGGTQYF; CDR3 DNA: TGTGCCAGCAGTTACTCATCAGGTGGTACGCAGTATTTT
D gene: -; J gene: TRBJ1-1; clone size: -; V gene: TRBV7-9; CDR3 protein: CASSLDASGTEAFF; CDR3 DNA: TGTGCCAGCAGCTTAGATGCGTCCGGGACTGAAGCTTTCTTT
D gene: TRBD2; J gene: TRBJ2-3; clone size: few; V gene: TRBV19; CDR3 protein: CASSPGLAGRTDTQYF; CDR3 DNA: TGTGCCAGTAGTCCCGGACTAGCGGGGCGCACAGATACGCAGTATTTT
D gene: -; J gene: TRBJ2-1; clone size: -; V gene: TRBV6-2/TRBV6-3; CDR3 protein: CASSSEGGPLYNEQFF; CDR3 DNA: TGTGCCAGCAGTTCGGAGGGGGGGCCGTTATACAATGAGCAGTTCTTC
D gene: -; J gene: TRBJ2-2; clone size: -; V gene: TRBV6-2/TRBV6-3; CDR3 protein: CASSPLDTGELFF; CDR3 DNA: TGTGCCAGCAGCCCTCTAGACACCGGGGAGCTGTTTTTT
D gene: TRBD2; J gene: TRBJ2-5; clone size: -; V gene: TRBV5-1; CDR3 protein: CASSLSGGTETQYF; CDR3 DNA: TGCGCCAGCAGCTTGAGCGGGGGGACGGAGACCCAGTACTTC
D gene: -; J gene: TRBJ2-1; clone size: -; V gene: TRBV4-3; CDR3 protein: CASSQEGADREFF; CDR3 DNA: TGCGCCAGCAGCCAAGAGGGGGCCGACCGGGAGTTCTTC
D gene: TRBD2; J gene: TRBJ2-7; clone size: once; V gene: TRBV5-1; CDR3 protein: CASSLTSGGANEQYF; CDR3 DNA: TGCGCCAGCAGCTTGACTAGCGGGGGGGCGAACGAGCAGTACTTC
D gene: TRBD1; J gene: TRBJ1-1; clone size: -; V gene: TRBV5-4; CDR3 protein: CASSQDRGNTEAFF; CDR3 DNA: TGTGCCAGCAGTCAGGACAGGGGGAACACTGAAGCTTTCTTT
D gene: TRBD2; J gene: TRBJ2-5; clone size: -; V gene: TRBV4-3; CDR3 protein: CASSRTSGYQETQYF; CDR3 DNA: TGCGCCAGCTCTCGGACTAGCGGGTACCAAGAGACCCAGTACTTC
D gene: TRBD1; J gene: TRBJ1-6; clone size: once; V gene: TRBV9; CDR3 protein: CASSVWTGDNSPLHF; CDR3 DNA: TGTGCCAGCAGCGTTTGGACAGGAGATAATTCACCCCTCCACTTT
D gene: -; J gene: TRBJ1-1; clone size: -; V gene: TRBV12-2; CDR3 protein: CASRYRTPGTMNTEAFF; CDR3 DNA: TGTGCAAGTCGCTACCGGACTCCGGGGACAATGAACACTGAAGCTTTCTTT
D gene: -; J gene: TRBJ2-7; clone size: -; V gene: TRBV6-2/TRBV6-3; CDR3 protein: CASSYSRSLTYEQYF; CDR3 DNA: TGTGCCAGCAGTTACTCGAGGTCCCTGACCTACGAGCAGTACTTC
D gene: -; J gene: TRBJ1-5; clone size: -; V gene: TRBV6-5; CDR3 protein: CASSQNQPQHF; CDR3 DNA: TGTGCCAGCAGTCAAAATCAGCCCCAGCATTTT
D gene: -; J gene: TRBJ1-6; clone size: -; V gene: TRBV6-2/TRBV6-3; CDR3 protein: CASSWTQGSPLHF; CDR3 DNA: TGTGCCAGCAGCTGGACCCAGGGATCACCCCTCCACTTT
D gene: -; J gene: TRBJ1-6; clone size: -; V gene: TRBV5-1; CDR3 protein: CASSLEGSWASPLHF; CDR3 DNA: TGCGCCAGCAGCTTGGAGGGGTCGTGGGCTTCACCCCTCCACTTT
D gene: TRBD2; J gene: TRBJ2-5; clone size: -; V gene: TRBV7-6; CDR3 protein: CASSLAIGLAVQETQYF; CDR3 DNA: TGTGCCAGCAGCTTAGCGATCGGACTAGCGGTCCAAGAGACCCAGTACTTC
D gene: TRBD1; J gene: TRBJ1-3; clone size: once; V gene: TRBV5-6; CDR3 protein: CASSLRQGGNTIYF; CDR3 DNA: TGTGCCAGCAGCTTGAGACAGGGGGGAAACACCATATATTTT
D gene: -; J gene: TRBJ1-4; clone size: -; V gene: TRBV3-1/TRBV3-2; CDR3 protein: CASSQAPSLANEKLFF; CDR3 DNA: TGTGCCAGCAGCCAAGCCCCTTCGTTGGCCAATGAAAAACTGTTTTTT
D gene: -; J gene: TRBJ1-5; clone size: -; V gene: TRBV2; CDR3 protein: CASSVGPTTGSNQPQHF; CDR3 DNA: TGTGCCAGCAGTGTGGGCCCGACAACTGGTAGCAATCAGCCCCAGCATTTT
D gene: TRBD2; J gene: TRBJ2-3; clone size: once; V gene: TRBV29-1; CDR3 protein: CSATTSGGTDTQYF; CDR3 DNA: TGCAGCGCAACTACTAGCGGCGGCACAGATACGCAGTATTTT
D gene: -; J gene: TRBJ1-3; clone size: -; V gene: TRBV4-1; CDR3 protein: CASSQVENTIYF; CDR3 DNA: TGCGCCAGCAGCCAAGTGGAGAACACCATATATTTT
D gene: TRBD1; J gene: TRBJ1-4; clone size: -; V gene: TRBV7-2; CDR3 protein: CASSFSGQASEKLFF; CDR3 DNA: TGTGCCAGCAGCTTTTCGGGACAGGCTAGTGAAAAACTGTTTTTT
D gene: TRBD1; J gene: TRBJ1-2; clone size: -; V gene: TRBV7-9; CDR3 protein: CASSGEGRDRVYGYTF; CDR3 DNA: TGTGCCAGCAGCGGGGAAGGCCGGGACAGGGTATATGGCTACACCTTC
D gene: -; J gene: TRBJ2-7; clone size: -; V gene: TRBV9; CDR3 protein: CASSVGDERGSPFKYEQYF; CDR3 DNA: TGTGCCAGCAGCGTAGGAGATGAGAGGGGGAGCCCTTTTAAGTACGAGCAGTACTTC
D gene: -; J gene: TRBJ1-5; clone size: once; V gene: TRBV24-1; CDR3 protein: CATGIGVSNQPQHF; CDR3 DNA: TGTGCCACCGGCATCGGGGTAAGCAATCAGCCCCAGCATTTT
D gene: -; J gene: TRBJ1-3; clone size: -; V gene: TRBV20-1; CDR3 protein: CSASSLEDGNTIYF; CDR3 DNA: TGCAGTGCTAGTTCCCTTGAGGATGGAAACACCATATATTTT
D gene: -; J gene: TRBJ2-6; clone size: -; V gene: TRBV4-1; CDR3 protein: CASSQVPGSGANVLTF; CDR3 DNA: TGCGCCAGCAGCCAAGTTCCCGGGTCTGGGGCCAACGTCCTGACTTTC
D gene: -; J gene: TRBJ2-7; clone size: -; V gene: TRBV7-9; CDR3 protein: CASSVSPQYEQYF; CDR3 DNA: TGTGCCAGCAGTGTCTCCCCGCAGTACGAGCAGTACTTC
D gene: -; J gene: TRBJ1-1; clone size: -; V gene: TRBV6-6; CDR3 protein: CASSYSIAEAFF; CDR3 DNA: TGTGCCAGCAGTTACTCGATAGCTGAAGCTTTCTTT
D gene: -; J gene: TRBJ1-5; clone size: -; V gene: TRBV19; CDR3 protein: CAGGAGLYQPQHF; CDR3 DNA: TGTGCCGGGGGGGCAGGGCTATATCAGCCCCAGCATTTT
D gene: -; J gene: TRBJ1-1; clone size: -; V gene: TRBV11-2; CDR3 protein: CASSLRGNTEAFF; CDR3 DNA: TGTGCCAGCAGCTTAAGGGGGAACACTGAAGCTTTCTTT
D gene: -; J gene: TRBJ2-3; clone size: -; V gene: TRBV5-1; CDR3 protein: CASRQSITDTQYF; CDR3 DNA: TGCGCCAGCAGGCAGTCGATCACAGATACGCAGTATTTT
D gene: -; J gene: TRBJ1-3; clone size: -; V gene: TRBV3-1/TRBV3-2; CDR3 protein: CASSRDTNTIYF; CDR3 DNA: TGTGCCAGCAGCCGTGACACAAACACCATATATTTT
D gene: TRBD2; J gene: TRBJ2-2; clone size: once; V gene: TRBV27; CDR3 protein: CASSFRLAGGHTGELFF; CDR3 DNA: TGTGCCAGCAGTTTTCGCCTAGCGGGGGGGCATACCGGGGAGCTGTTTTTT
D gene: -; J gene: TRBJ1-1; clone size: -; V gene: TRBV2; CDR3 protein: CASTIGRNTEAFF; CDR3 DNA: TGTGCCAGCACGATCGGGAGGAACACTGAAGCTTTCTTT
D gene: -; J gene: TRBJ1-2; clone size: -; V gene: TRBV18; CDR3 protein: CASSPSEYGYTF; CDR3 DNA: TGTGCCAGCTCACCCAGTGAATATGGCTACACCTTC
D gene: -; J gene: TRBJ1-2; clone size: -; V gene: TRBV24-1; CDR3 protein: CAVRATTDYGYTF; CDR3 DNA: TGTGCCGTCAGGGCCACAACGGACTATGGCTACACCTTC
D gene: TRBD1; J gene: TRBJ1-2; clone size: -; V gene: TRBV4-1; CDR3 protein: CASSVWTGDGYTF; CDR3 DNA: TGCGCCAGCAGCGTCTGGACAGGTGATGGCTACACCTTC
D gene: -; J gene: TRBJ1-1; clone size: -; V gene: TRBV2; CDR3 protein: CASSVQGIEAFF; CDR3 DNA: TGTGCCAGCAGTGTACAGGGAATTGAAGCTTTCTTT
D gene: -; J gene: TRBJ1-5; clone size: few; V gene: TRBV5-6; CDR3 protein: CASRSGKWRNQPQHF; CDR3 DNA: TGTGCCAGCAGGTCAGGCAAATGGAGGAATCAGCCCCAGCATTTT
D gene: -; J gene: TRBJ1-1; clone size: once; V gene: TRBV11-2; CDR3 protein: CASSLIGGWAFF; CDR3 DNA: TGTGCCAGCAGCTTAATAGGAGGGTGGGCTTTCTTT
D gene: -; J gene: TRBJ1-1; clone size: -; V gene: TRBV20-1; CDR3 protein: CSARGDIEAFF; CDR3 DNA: TGCAGTGCTAGGGGGGACATTGAAGCTTTCTTT
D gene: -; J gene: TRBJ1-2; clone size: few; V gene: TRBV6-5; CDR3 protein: CASSLSSGYGYTF; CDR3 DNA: TGTGCCAGCAGTCTCAGCTCAGGTTATGGCTACACCTTC
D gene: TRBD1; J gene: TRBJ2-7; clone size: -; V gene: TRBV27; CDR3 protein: CASSTPWTGAEQYF; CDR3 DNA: TGTGCCAGCAGTACACCTTGGACAGGGGCCGAGCAGTACTTC
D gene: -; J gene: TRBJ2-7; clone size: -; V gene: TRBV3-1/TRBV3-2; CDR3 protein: CASSQVEDRGSYEQYF; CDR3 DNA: TGTGCCAGCAGCCAGGTGGAGGACCGGGGCTCCTACGAGCAGTACTTC
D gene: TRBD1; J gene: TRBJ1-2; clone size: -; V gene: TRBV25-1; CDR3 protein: CASSENRGRNYGYTF; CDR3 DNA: TGTGCCAGCAGTGAAAACAGGGGGCGCAACTATGGCTACACCTTC
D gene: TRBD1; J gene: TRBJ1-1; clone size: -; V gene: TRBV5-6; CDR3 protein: CASSVLQGADAEAFF; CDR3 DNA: TGTGCCAGCAGCGTACTACAGGGGGCAGACGCTGAAGCTTTCTTT
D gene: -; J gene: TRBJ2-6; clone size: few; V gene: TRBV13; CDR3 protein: CASSPDTMGSGANVLTF; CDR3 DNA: TGTGCCAGCAGCCCGGACACCATGGGATCTGGGGCCAACGTCCTGACTTTC
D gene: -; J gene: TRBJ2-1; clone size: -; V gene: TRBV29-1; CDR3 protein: CSVWTGSYNEQFF; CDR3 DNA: TGCAGCGTTTGGACGGGGTCCTACAATGAGCAGTTCTTC
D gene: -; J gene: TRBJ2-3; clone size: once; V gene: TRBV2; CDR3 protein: CASGAAGDTQYF; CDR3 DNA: TGTGCCAGCGGGGCCGCAGGGGATACGCAGTATTTT
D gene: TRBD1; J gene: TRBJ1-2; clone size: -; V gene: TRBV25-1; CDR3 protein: CASSTGTGLFYGYTF; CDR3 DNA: TGTGCCAGCAGTACCGGGACAGGCCTATTCTATGGCTACACCTTC
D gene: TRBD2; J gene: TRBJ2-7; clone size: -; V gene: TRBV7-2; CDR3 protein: CASSLHASGGANEQYF; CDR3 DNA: TGTGCCAGCAGCTTACATGCTAGCGGGGGAGCGAACGAGCAGTACTTC
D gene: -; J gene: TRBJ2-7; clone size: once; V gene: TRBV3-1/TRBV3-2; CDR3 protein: CASSQVTREQYF; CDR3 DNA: TGTGCCAGCAGCCAAGTAACGAGGGAGCAGTACTTC
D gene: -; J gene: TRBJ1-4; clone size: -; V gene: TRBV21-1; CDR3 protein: CASSNPYEGAGEKLFF; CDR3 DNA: TGTGCCAGCAGCAACCCCTATGAGGGGGCAGGGGAAAAACTGTTTTTT